This T cell receptor beta chain was identified during a study of blood T cell repertoires in COVID-19. About the study: Both acute and convalescent COVID-19 samples were obtained from the United States, Italy and Spain. PBMCs, B-cell-depleted T cells, or T cells were the source of the cDNA or gDNA that made up the material.

The V gene's germline CDR1 is SGHRS and CDR2 YFSETQ. CDR3 length: 14 amino acids. V shed 4 bases, J shed 7 bases, and the junction held 9 bases outside the gene matches. Original methodology: Amplification with reference gene primers provided the estimates of nucleated cell counts. Clones were sequenced by immunoSEQ multiplex PCR, and TCRdb holds only the in-frame ones, with some missing. Clone size and V and J calls were adopted from that table, with D and trimming inferred from the DNA. The data hold some 150,000 clones, with around four fifths observed a single time. The sequence was collected from a human donor in a cohort sampled during active COVID-19. The chain uses TRBV5-1 and TRBJ2-5, with 8 positions matching TRBD2. The sequenced sample consisted of peripheral blood. The DNA for the CDR3 is TGCGCCAGCAGCCCCCGCTTCCGGGGGGGGACCCAGTACTTC. It encodes CASSPRFRGGTQYF.